This T cell receptor (beta chain) emerged from a study of blood T cell repertoires in COVID-19. This clone occurred once. The method was immunoSEQ multiplex PCR; TCRdb's version includes in-frame clones alone and lacks a portion of them. The sample has 380,000 or so clones, approximately 91% seen once. The CDR3 consists of 13 residues. Germline loops: CDR1 LGHDT, CDR2 YNNKEL (reference sequence). Trimming shortened V by 1 base and J by 8 bases, and 11 bases separated the two germline ends. Sequenced sample: PBMCs or T cells enriched from blood (not recorded which). The chain is built from TRBV3-1 (or the pseudogene TRBV3-2) and TRBJ1-2; D ambiguous. The receptor was isolated from a woman aged 40 to 50 with acute COVID-19. The DNA of the CDR3 is TGTGCCAGCAGCCAAGTGCCTTTCGAGGGCTACACCTTC. Translation gives CASSQVPFEGYTF.